This TCR beta chain came from a study of blood T cell repertoires in COVID-19. Across the study: Sites across the United States, Italy and Spain contributed samples from acute and convalescent COVID-19. PBMCs, B-cell-depleted T cells, or T cells provided the cDNA or gDNA that made up the material.

Under the authors' procedure: Amplification of reference gene primers was used by the study to estimate nucleated cell counts. Sequencing used immunoSEQ multiplex PCR; TCRdb keeps in-frame clones, though not all of them. V, J and clone size are those of that table, while D and trimming were read from the DNA. Counted here are some 200,000 clones, roughly four fifths occurring once; the ten biggest clones make up approximately 2.5%. Looked up from germline, CDR1 is SGHTA and CDR2 is FQGNSA. The V end lost 5 bases, the J end lost 4 bases, and 8 bases lay between the germline ends. The CDR3 has 12 residues.

The J gene is TRBJ1-2, the V gene TRBV7-2, with D hard to call. Sequenced input: peripheral blood. The sequence was obtained from a human donor with acute or convalescent COVID-19. The donor label of this sample is uncertain. CDR3: CASSDPGYGYTF. As DNA, the CDR3 is TGTGCCAGCAGCGACCCGGGCTATGGCTACACCTTC.